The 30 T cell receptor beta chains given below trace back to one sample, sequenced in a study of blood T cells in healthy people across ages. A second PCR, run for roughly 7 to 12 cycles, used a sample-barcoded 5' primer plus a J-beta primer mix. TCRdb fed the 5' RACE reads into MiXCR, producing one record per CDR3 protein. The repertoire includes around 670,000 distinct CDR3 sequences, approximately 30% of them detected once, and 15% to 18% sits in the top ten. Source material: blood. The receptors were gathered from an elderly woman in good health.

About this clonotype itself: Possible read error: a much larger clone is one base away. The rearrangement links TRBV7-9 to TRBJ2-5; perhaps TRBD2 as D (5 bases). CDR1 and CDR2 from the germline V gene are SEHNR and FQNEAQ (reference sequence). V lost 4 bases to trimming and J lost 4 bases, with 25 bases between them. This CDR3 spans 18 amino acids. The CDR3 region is CASSSRPGMASTPETQYF. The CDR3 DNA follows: TGTGCCAGCAGCTCACGACCGGGGATGGCTAGCACCCCAGAGACCCAGTACTTC.

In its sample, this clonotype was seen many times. The CDR3 DNA follows: TGCAGTGCCCGGACTAGCGGGAACCCCTACGAGCAGTACTTC. It is translated as CSARTSGNPYEQYF. The chain links TRBV20-1 to TRBJ2-7, with TRBD2 matching 12 bases. Germline lookup yields CDR1 DFQATT and CDR2 SNEGSKA (reference sequence). CDR3 length equals 14 residues. J was trimmed by 2 bases and V by 6 bases; bases with no gene match: 5.

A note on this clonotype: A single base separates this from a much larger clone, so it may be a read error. CDR3 sequence: CASSQGWAKNIRYF. CDR3 bases: TGTGCCAGCAGCCAAGGCTGGGCCAAAAACATTCGGTACTTC. The genes are TRBV3-1 and TRBJ2-4; no clear D. The CDR3 consists of 14 residues. The germline CDR1 and CDR2 sequences are LGHDT and YNNKEL (reference sequence).

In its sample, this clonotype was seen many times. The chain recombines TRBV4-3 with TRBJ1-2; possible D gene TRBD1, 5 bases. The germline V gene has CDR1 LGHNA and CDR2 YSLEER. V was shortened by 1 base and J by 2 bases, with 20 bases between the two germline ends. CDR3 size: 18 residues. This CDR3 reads CASSQGIGPGLINYGYTF. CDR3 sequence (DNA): TGCGCCAGCAGCCAAGGGATTGGCCCAGGGCTAATCAACTATGGCTACACCTTC.

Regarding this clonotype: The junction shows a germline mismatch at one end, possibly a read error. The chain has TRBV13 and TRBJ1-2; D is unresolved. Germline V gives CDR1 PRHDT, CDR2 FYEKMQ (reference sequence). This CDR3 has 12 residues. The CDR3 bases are TGTGCCGGCAGCTCAAGTCGGCGAGGCTACACCTTC. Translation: CAGSSSRRGYTF.

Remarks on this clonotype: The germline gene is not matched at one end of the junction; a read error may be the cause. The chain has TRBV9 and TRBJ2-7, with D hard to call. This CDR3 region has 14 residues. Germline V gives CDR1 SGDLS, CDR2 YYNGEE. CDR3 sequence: CASSVEHGTYEQYF. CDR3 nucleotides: TGCGCCAGCAGCGTAGAGCATGGTACGTACGAGCAGTACTTC.

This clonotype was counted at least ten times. For the CDR3, the DNA is TGTGCCAGCAGCGCCGGTGATCACCGGGCACCCCTCCACTTT. It codes for CASSAGDHRAPLHF. This chain joins TRBV9 and TRBJ1-6; D call uncertain. The V end was cut by 3 bases, the J end by 11 bases, with 15 bases between. The CDR3 is 14 amino acids. Germline-derived CDR1 and CDR2 are SGDLS and YYNGEE.

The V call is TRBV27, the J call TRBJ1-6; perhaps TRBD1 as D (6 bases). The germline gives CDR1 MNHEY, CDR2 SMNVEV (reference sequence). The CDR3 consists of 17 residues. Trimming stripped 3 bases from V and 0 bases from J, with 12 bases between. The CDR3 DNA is TGTGCCAGCAGTTTGAATGGACAGCCCTCCTATAATTCACCCCTCCACTTT. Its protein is CASSLNGQPSYNSPLHF.

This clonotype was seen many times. The DNA for the CDR3 is TGTGCCAGCAGCCGGGACCCTGTGTCCGAGCAGTACTTC. Translated, it gives CASSRDPVSEQYF. This sequence joins TRBV7-2 and TRBJ2-7, with D perhaps given as TRBD1 or TRBD2 (5 bases each). CDR1 is SGHTA and CDR2 is FQGNSA in the germline V gene. This CDR3 region has 13 residues. Deletions cut 5 bases from V and 6 bases from J, with 14 bases between.

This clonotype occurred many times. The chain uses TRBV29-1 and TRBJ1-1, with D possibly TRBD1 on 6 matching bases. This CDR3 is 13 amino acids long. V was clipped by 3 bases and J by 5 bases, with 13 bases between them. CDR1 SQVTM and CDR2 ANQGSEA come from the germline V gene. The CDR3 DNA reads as TGCAGCGTTGAGGAGGGGGATAAGACTGAAGCTTTCTTT. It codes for CSVEEGDKTEAFF.

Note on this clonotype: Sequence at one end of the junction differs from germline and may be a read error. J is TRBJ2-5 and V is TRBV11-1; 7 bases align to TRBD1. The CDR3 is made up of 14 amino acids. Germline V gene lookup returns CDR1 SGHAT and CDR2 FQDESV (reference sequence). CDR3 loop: CASGLQGRGFEQYF. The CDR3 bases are TGTGCCAGCGGCTTACAGGGGCGCGGATTTGAGCAGTACTTC.

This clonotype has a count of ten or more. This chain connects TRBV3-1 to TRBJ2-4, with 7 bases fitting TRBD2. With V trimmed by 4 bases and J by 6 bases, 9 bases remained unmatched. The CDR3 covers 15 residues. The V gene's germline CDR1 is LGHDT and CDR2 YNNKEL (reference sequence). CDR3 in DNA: TGTGCCAGCAGCCTACCTTTGGCGGGGGTAAACATTCAGTACTTC. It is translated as CASSLPLAGVNIQYF.

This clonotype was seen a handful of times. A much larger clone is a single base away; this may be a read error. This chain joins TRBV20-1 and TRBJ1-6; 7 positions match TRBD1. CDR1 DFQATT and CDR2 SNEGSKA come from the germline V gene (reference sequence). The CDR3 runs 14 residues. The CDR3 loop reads CSTSRGQANPPLHF. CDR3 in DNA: TGCAGCACCTCACGTGGACAGGCGAATCCACCCCTCCACTTT.

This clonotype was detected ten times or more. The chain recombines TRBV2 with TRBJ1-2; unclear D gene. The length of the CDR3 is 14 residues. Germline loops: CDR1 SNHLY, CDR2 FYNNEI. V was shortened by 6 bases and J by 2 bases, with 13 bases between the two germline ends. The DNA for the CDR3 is TGTGCCAGCAGACCTGCAAGCACCAACTATGGCTACACCTTC. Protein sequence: CASRPASTNYGYTF.

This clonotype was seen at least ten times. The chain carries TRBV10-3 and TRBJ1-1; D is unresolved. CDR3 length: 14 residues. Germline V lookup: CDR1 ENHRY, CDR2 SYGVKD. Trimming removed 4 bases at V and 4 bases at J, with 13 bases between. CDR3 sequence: CAISGGWLGTEAFF. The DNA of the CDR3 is TGTGCCATCAGTGGAGGGTGGTTGGGCACTGAAGCTTTCTTT.

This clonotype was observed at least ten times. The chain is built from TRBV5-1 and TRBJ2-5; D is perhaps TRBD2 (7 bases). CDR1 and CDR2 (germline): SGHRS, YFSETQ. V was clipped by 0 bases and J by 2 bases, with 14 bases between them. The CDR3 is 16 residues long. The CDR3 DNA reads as TGCGCCAGCAGCTTGGCTTCTGGGGGGGCTCAAGAGACCCAGTACTTC. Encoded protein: CASSLASGGAQETQYF.

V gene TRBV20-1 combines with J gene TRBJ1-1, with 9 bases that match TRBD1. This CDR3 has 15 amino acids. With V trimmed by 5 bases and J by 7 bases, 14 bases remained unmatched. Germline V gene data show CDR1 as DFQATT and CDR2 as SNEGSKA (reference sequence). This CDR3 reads CSAYNRDRVYNEAFF. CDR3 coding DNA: TGCAGTGCTTATAACCGGGACAGGGTCTATAATGAAGCTTTCTTT.

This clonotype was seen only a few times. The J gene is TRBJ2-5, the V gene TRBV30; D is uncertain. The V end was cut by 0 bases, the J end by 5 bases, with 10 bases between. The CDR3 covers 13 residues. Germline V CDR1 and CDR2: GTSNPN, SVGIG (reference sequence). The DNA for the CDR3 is TGTGCCTGGAGTGTCCTGGGTGTCGAGACCCAGTACTTC. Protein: CAWSVLGVETQYF.

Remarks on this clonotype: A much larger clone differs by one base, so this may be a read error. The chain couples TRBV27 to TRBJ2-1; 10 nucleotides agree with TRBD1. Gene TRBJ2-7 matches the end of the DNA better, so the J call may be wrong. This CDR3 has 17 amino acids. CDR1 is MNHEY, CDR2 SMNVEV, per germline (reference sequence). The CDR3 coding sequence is TGTGCCAGCAGGCCATCCTCCGGGACAGGGGTTAACAATGAGCAGTACTTC. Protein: CASRPSSGTGVNNEQYF.

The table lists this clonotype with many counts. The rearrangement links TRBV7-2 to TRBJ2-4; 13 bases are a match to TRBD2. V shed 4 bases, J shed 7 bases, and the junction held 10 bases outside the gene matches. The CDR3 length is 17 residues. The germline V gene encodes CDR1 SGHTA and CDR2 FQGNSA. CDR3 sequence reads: CASSSSGTSGVGNIQYF. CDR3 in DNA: TGTGCCAGCAGCTCCTCGGGGACTAGCGGGGTAGGGAACATTCAGTACTTC.

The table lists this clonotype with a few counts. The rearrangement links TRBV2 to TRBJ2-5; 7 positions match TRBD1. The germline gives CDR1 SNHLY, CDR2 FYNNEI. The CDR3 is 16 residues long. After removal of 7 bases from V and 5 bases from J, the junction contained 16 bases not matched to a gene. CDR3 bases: TGTGCCAGCAACGAGGGCCGGGACAGCTCTAGGGAGACCCAGTACTTC. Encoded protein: CASNEGRDSSRETQYF.

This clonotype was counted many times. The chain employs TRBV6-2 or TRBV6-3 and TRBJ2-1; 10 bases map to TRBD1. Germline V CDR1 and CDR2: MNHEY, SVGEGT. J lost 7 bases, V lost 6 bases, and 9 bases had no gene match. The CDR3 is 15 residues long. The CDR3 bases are TGTGCCAGCAGCTGGGGACAGGGGATTAGGAATGAGCAGTTCTTC. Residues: CASSWGQGIRNEQFF.

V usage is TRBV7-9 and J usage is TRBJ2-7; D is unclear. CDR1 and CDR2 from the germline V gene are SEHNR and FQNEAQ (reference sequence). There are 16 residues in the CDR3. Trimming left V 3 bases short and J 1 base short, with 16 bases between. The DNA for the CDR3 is TGTGCCAGCAGCTTGGATAGACTGGGGTCTTCCTACGAGCAGTACTTC. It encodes CASSLDRLGSSYEQYF.

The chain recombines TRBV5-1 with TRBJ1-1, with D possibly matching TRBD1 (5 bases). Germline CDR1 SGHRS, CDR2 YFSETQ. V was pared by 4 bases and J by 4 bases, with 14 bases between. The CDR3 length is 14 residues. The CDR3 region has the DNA TGCGCCAGCAGCCCGCAGGGATTTCCCACTGAAGCTTTCTTT. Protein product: CASSPQGFPTEAFF.

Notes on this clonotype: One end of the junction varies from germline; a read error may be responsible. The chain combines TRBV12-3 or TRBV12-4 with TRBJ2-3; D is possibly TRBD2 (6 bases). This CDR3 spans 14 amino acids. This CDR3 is CTSSFSGSADTQYF. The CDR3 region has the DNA TGTACCAGCAGTTTTAGCGGTAGCGCAGATACGCAGTATTTT.

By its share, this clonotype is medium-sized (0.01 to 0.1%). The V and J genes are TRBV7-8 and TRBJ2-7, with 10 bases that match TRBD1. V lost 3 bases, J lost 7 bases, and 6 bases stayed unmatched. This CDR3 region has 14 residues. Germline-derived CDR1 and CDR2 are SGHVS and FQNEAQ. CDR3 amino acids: CASSLGTGAGEQYF. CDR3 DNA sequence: TGTGCCAGCAGCTTGGGGACAGGGGCTGGTGAGCAGTACTTC.

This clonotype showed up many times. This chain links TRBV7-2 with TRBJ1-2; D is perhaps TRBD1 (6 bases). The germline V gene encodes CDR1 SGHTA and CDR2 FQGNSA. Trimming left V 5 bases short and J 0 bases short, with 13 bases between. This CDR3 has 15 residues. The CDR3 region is CASSNQGPPNYGYTF. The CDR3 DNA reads TGTGCCAGCAGCAACCAGGGGCCCCCTAACTATGGCTACACCTTC.

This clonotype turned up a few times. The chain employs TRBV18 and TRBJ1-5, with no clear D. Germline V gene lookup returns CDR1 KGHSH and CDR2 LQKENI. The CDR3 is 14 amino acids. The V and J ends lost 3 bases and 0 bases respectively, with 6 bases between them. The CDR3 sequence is CASSPSGSNQPQHF. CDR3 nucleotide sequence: TGTGCCAGCTCACCGTCAGGTAGCAATCAGCCCCAGCATTTT.

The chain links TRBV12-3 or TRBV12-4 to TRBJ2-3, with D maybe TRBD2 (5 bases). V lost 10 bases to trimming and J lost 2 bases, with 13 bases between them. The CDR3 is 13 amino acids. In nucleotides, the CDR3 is TGTGCCACTGCAGCGGTAGACACAGATACGCAGTATTTT. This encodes CATAAVDTDTQYF.

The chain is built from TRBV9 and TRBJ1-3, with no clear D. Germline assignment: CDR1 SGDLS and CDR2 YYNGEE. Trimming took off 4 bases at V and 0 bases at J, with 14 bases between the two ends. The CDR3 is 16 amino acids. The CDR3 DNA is TGTGCCAGCAGCTCCCGCCAGGCCAGCTCTGGAAACACCATATATTTT. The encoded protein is CASSSRQASSGNTIYF.